The count of the clone carrying this T cell receptor beta chain is one. The antigen is undetermined. The V gene lost 7 bases and the J gene lost 6 bases, with 13 bases spanning the gap. The CDR3 is made up of 13 amino acids. Germline-derived CDR1 and CDR2 are SGHTA and FQGNSA. The data originate from a study of Ad26.COV2.S vaccination and SARS-CoV-2 variants. Sample treatment: 19 received Ad26.COV2.S at low or high dose, single or two shots; roughly five received placebo; per-sample allocation not given. Samples came from day 63 after the first vaccine or placebo injection. Method: immunoSEQ multiplex PCR; TCRdb's copy keeps in-frame clones and lacks some. The table has roughly 400,000 clones, roughly 90% seen once. Study-wide results and caveats: Placebo and vaccine recipients had non-spike TCR breadth that was similar. From the TCR breadth and depth analyses, total T cell responses may have been underestimated.

The sequence derives from a person between 18 and 65 years old who received the Ad26.COV2.S COVID-19 vaccine or a placebo. The specimen comprised peripheral blood, sampled in a trial of Ad26.COV2.S vaccine versus placebo. The chain employs TRBV7-2 and TRBJ1-5; D is undetermined. CDR3 in amino acids: CASTPTQSQPQHF. CDR3 nucleotide sequence: TGTGCCAGCACCCCCACCCAAAGTCAGCCCCAGCATTTT.